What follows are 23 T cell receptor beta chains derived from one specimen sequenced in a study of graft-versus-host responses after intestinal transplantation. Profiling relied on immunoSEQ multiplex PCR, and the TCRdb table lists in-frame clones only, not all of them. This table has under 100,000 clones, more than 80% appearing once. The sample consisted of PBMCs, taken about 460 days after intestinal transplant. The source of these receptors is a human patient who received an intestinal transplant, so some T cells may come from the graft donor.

The CDR3 DNA is TGTGCCAGCAGTGAAGGGGGGAGAGGTGAGCAGTACTTC. Amino acid sequence: CASSEGGRGEQYF. This chain uses TRBV6-1 with TRBJ2-7; D possibly matches TRBD1 or TRBD2 (5 bases each). CDR3 length equals 13 residues. Trimming removed 1 base from V and 7 bases from J, with 11 bases in between. Looked up from germline, CDR1 is MNHNS and CDR2 is SASEGT.

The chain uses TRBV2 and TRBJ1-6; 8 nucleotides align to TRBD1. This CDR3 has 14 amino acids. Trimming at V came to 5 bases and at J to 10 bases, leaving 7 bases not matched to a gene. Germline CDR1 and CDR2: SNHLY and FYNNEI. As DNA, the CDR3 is TGTGCCAGCAGTAACGACAGGGGTCGGTCACCCCTCCACTTT. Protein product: CASSNDRGRSPLHF.

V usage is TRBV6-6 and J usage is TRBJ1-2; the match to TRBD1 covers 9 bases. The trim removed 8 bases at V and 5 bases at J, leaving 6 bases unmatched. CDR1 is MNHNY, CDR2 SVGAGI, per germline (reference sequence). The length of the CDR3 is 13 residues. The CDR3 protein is CASGGTGRYGYTF. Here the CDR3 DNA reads TGTGCCAGCGGCGGGACAGGGAGGTATGGCTACACCTTC.

The CDR3 region has the DNA TGTGCCAGCTCACCAGCGGACACCGGGGAGCTGTTTTTT. This translates into CASSPADTGELFF. The chain recombines TRBV18 with TRBJ2-2; D unresolved. Germline V gene lookup returns CDR1 KGHSH and CDR2 LQKENI. V was trimmed by 2 bases and J by 3 bases, leaving 4 bases between them. The CDR3 covers 13 residues. The full variable domain, with the rest looked up from reference TRBV18 and TRBJ2-2, is NAGVMQNPRHLVRRRGQEARLRCSPMKGHSHVYWYRQLPEEGLKFMVYLQKENIIDESGMPKERFSAEFPKEGPSILRIQQVVRGDSAAYFCASSPADTGELFFGEGSRLTVL.

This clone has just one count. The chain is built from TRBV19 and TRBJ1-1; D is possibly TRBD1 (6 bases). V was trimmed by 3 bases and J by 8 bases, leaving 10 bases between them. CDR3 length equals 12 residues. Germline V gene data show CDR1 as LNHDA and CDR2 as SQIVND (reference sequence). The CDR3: CASSIPDREAFF. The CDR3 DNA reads TGTGCCAGTAGTATCCCGGACAGAGAAGCTTTCTTT.

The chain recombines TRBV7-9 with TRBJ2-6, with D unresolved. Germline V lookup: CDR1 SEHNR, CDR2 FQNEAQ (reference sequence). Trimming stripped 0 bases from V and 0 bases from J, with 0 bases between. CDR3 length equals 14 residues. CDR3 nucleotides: TGTGCCAGCAGCTTAGCCTCTGGGGCCAACGTCCTGACTTTC. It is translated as CASSLASGANVLTF. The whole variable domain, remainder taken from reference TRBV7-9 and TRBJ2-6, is DTGVSQNPRHKITKRGQNVTFRCDPISEHNRLYWYRQTLGQGPEFLTYFQNEAQLEKSRLLSDRFSAERPKGSFSTLEIQRTEQGDSAMYLCASSLASGANVLTFGAGSRLTVL.

Written as DNA, the CDR3 is TGTGCCAGCAGCGCGGACAGGGTCAGTGGCTACACCTTC. Translated, it gives CASSADRVSGYTF. The chain combines TRBV9 with TRBJ1-2; 8 bases are a match to TRBD1. V lost 3 bases and J lost 7; bases outside the gene matches: 5. The CDR3 contains 13 residues. Germline lookup yields CDR1 SGDLS and CDR2 YYNGEE.

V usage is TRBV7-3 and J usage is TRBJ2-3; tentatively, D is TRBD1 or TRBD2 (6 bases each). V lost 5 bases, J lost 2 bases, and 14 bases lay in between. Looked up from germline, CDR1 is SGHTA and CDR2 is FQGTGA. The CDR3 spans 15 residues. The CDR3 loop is CASSRNGGPTDTQYF. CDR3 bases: TGTGCCAGCAGCCGCAACGGGGGCCCCACAGATACGCAGTATTTT.

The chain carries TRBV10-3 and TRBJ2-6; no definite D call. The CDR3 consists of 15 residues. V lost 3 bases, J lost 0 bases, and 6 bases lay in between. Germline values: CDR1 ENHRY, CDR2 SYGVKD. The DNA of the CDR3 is TGTGCCATCAGTGACGGGTTCTCTGGGGCCAACGTCCTGACTTTC. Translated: CAISDGFSGANVLTF.

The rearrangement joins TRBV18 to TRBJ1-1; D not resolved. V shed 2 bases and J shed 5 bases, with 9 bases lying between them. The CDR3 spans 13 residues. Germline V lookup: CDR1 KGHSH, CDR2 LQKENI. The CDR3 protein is CASSPIQGTEAFF. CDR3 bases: TGTGCCAGCTCACCAATACAAGGTACTGAAGCTTTCTTT.

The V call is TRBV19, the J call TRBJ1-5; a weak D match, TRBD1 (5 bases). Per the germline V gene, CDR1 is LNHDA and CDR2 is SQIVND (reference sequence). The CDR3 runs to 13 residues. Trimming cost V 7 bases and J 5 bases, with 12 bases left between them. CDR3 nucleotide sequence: TGTGCCAGTATGGGGCAGACCCATCAGCCCCAGCATTTT. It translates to CASMGQTHQPQHF.

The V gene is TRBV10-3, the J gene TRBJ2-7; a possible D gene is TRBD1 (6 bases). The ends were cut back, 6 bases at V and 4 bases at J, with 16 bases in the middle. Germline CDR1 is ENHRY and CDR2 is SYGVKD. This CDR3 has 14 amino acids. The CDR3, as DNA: TGTGCCATCAGGGGGGCAGGGTTTTTTTACGAGCAGTACTTC. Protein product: CAIRGAGFFYEQYF.

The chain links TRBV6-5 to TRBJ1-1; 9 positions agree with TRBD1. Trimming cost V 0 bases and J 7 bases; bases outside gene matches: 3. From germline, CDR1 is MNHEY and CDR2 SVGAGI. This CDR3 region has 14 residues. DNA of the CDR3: TGTGCCAGCAGTTACTCCGGACAGGGGATTGAAGCTTTCTTT. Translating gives CASSYSGQGIEAFF.

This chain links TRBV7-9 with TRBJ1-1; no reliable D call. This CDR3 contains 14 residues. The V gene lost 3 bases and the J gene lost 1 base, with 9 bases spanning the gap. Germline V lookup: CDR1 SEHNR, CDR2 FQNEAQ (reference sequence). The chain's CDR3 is CASSLEVRNTEAFF. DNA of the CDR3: TGTGCCAGCAGCTTGGAGGTTAGGAACACTGAAGCTTTCTTT.

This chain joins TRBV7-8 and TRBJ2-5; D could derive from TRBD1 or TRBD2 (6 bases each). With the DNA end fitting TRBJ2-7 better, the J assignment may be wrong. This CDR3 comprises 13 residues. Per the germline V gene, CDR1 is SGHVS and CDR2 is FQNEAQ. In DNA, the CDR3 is TGTGCCAGCACCCCCCGGGGGCGCTACGAGCAGTACTTC. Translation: CASTPRGRYEQYF.

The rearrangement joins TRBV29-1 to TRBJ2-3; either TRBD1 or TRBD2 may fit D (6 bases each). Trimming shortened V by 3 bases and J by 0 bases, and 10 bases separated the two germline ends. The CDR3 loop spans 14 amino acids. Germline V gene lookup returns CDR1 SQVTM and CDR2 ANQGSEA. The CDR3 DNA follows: TGCAGCGTTGAGGGGGGCTCTAGCACAGATACGCAGTATTTT. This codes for CSVEGGSSTDTQYF.

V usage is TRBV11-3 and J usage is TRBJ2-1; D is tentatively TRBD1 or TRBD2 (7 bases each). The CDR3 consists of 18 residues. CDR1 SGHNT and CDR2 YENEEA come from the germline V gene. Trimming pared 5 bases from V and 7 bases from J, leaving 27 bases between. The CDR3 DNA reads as TGTGCCAGCAGCGTTAGGGGGGGGCCGGGACAGAGAGATAATGAGCAGTTCTTC. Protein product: CASSVRGGPGQRDNEQFF.

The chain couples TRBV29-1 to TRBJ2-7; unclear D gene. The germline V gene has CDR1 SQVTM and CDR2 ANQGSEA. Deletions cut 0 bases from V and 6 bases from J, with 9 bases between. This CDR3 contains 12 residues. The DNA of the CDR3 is TGCAGCGTTGAAGACGGCGGCACCGAGCAGTACTTC. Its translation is CSVEDGGTEQYF.

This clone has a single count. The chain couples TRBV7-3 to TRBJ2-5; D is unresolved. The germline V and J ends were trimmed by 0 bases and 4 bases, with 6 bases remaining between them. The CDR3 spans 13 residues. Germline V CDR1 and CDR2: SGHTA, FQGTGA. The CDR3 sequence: CASSLTLRETQYF. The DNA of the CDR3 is TGTGCCAGCAGCTTAACACTAAGAGAGACCCAGTACTTC.

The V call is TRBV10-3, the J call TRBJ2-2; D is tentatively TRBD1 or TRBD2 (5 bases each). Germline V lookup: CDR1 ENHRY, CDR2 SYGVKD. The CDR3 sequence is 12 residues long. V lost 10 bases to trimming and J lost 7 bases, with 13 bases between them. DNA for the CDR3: TGTGCCACCGGGGCTGGGGGCGGGGAGCTGTTTTTT. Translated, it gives CATGAGGGELFF.

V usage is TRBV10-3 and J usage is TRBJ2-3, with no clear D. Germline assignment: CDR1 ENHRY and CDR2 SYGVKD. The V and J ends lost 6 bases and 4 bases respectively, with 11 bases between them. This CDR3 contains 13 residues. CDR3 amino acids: CAIRGRSADTQYF. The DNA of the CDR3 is TGTGCCATCAGGGGCAGGTCGGCAGATACGCAGTATTTT.

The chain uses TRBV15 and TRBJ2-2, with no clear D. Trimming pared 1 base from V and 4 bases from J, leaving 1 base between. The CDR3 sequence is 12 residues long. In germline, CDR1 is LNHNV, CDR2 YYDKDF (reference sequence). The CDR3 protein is CATSRVTGELFF. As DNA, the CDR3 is TGTGCCACCAGCAGAGTCACCGGGGAGCTGTTTTTT.

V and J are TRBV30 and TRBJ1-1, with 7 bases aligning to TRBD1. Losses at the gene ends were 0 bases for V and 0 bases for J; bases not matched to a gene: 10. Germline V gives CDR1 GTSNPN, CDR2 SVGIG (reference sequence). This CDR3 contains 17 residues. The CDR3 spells CAWSVQWDSPLNTEAFF. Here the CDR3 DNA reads TGTGCCTGGAGTGTACAGTGGGACAGTCCCCTGAACACTGAAGCTTTCTTT.